Listed here is a single TCR beta chain. This record comes from a study of PD-L1 blockade in urothelial cancer. Study-wide background: Investigators checked blood 3 weeks (second dose) and 6 weeks after treatment start.

V was clipped by 8 bases and J by 1 base; unmatched bases: 13. The V gene's germline CDR1 is LGHNT and CDR2 FRNRAP. The CDR3 totals 17 residues. Here immunoSEQ multiplex PCR was the method, and the copy in TCRdb shows in-frame clones only, minus some. The sample consists of about 45,000 clones, about 91% of them appearing once. The TCR sequence derives from an older man with urothelial cancer. The V call is TRBV12-5, the J call TRBJ2-3, with 9 positions matching TRBD1. The sample consisted of PBMCs, taken around atezolizumab (anti-PD-L1) treatment. The CDR3 nucleotides are TGTGCTAGTCCTGAAAGGAGGAGACAGGGGGGCACAGATACGCAGTATTTT. Translated: CASPERRRQGGTDTQYF.